This TCR beta chain was sequenced in a study of regulatory T cells in long-lasting Graves disease. TCR beta libraries were built with iRepertoire HTBI primers and Arm-PCR of CDR3 regions. One entry per CDR3 protein, called by TCRdb with MiXCR from the multiplex PCR reads. The top ten hold approximately 9.6% of the sample, which has about 520,000 distinct CDR3 sequences, around 13% seen once. Documented time point: newly diagnosed GD, antithyroid drugs for less than 3 months. PBMC RNA was the source of the TCR library. The germline V gene encodes CDR1 MNHEY and CDR2 SMNVEV (reference sequence). The germline V and J ends were trimmed by 3 bases and 3 bases, with 21 bases remaining between them. The CDR3 covers 17 residues. The same sample was also used in a study of T cells in Graves' hyperthyroidism and ophthalmopathy.

Here the sequenced sample was peripheral blood mononuclear cells (PBMCs), taken at new diagnosis, from a patient treated with antithyroid drugs. The TCR comes from a woman in her 30s with Graves disease. The chain uses TRBV27 and TRBJ2-7; weak D call: TRBD2 (5 bases). CDR3 protein: CASSLQPPRVQGYEQYF. As DNA, the CDR3 is TGTGCCAGCAGTTTGCAGCCCCCGCGGGTCCAAGGCTACGAGCAGTACTTC.